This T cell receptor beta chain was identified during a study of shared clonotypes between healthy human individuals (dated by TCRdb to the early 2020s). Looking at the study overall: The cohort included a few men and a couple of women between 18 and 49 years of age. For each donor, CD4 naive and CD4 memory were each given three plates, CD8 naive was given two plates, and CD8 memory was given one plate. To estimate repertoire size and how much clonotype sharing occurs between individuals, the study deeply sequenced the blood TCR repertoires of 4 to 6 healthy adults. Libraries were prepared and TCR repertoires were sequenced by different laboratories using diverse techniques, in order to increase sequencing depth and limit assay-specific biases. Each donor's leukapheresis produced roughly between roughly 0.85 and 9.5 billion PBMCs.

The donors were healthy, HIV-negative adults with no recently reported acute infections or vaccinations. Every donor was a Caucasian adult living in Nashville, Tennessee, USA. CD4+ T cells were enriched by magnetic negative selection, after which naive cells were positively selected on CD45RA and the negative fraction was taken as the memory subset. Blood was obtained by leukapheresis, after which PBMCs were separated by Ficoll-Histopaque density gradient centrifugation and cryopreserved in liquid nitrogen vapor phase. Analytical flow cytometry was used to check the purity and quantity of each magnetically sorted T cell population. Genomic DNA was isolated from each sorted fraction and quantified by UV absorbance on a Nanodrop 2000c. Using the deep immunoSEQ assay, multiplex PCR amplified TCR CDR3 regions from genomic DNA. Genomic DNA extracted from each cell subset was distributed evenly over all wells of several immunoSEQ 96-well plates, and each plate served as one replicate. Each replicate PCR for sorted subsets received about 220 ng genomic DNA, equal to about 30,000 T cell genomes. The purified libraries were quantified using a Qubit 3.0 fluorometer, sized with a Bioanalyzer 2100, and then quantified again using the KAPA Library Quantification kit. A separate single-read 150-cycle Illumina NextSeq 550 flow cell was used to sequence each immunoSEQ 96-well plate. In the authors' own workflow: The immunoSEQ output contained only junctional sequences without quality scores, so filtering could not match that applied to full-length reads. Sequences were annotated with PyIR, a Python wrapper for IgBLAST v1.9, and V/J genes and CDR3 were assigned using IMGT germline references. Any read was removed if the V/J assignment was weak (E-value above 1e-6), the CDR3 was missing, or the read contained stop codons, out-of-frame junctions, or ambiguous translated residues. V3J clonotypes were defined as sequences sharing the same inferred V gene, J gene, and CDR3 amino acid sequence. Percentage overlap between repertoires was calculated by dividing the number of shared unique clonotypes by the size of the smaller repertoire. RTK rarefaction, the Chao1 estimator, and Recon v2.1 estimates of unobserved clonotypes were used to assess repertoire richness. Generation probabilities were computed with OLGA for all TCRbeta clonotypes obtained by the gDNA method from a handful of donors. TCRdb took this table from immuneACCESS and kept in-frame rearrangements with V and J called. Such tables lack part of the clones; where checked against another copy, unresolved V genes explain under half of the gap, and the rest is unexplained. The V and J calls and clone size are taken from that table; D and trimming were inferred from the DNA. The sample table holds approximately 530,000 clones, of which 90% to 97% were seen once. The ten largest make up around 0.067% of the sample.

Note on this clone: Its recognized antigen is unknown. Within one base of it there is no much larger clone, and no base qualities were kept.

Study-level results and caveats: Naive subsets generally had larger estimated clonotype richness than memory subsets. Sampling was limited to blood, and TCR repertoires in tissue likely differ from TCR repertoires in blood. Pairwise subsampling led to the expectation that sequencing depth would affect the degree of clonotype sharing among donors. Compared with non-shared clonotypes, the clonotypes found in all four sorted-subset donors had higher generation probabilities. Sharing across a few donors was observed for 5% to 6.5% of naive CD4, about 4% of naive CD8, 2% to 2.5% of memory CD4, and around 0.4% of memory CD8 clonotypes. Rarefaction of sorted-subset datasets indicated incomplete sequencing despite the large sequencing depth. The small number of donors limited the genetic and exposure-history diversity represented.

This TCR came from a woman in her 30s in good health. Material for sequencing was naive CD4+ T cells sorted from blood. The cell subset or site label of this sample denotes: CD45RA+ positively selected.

The CDR3 in this case is CASSPVTVNYGYTF. Here is the DNA: TGTGCCAGCAGTCCGGTGACAGTTAACTATGGCTACACCTTC. Rearrangement joined TRBV27 to TRBJ1-2; the D segment could be TRBD1, given 5 matching bases. Including cysteine and phenylalanine, the CDR3 has 14 amino acids. Only CDR3 DNA is held: 42 bases, read in frame from base 1. The germline V gene (reference sequence) supplies CDR1 MNHEY and CDR2 SMNVEV. Trimming costs V 5 bases and J 1 base, and their ends lie 11 bases apart.